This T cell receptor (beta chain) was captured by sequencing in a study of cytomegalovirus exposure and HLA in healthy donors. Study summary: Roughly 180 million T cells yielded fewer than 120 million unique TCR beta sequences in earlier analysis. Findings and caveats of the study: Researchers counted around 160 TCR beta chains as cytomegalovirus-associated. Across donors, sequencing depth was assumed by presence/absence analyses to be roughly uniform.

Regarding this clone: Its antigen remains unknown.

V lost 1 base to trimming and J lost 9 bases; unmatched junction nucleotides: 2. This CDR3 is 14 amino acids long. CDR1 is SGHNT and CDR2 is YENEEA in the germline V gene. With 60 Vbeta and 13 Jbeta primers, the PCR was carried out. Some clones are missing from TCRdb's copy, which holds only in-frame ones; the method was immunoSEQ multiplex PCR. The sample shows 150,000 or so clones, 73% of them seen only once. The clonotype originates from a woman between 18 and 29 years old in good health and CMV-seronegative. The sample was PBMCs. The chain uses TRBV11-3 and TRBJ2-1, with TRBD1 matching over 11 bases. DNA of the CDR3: TGTGCCAGCAGCTTAGGGACAGGGGGCGCTGAGCAGTTCTTC. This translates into CASSLGTGGAEQFF.